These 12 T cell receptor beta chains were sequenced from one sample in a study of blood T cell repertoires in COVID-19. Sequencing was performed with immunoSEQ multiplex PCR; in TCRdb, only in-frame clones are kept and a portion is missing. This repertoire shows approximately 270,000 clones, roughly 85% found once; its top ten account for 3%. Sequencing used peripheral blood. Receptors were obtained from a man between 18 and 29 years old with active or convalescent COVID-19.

In DNA form, the CDR3 reads TGTGCCAGCAGCATGACATTGGCGGGGGGGAGCCAAGAGACCCAGTACTTC. This gives the protein CASSMTLAGGSQETQYF. This sequence joins TRBV9 and TRBJ2-5, with 9 positions matching TRBD2. The CDR3 covers 17 residues. The V segment lost 4 bases and the J segment 1 base; nucleotides outside the gene matches: 11. The germline gives CDR1 SGDLS, CDR2 YYNGEE.

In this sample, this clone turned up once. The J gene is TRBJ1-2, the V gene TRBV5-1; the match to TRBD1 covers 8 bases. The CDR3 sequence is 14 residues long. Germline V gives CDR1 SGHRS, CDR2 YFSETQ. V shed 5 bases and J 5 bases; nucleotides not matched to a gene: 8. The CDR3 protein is CASRFEDRVYGYTF. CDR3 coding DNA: TGCGCCAGCAGATTCGAGGACAGGGTTTATGGCTACACCTTC.

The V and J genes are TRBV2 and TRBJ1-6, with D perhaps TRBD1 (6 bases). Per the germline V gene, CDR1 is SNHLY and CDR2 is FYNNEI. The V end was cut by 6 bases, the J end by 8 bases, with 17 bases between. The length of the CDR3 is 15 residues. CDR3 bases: TGTGCCAGCAGGATCATCAGGGGTCAGGATTCACCCCTCCACTTT. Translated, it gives CASRIIRGQDSPLHF.

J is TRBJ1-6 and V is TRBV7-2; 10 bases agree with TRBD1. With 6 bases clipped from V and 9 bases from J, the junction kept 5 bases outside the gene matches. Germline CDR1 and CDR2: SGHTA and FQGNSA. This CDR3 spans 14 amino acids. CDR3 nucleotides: TGTGCCAGCAGTACTGGGACAGGGGCTTCACCCCTCCACTTT. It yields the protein CASSTGTGASPLHF.

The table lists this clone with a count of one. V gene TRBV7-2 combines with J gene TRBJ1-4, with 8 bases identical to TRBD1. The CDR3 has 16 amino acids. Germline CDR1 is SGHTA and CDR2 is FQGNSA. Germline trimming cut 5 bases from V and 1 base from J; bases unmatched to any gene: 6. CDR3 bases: TGTGCCAGCAGCCTCGGACAGGGTCGAACTAATGAAAAACTGTTTTTT. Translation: CASSLGQGRTNEKLFF.

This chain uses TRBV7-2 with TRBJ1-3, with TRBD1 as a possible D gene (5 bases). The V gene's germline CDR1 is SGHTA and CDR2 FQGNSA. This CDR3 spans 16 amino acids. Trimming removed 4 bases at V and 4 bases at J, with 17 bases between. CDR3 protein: CASSWGLLRAGNTIYF. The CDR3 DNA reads TGTGCCAGCAGCTGGGGCCTCCTTCGGGCCGGAAACACCATATATTTT.

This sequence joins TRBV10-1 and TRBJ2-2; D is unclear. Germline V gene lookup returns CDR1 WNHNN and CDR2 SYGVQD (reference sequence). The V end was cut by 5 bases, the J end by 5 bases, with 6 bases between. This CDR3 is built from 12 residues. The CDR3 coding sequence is TGCGCCAGCAGTCCGACTACCGGGGAGCTGTTTTTT. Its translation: CASSPTTGELFF.

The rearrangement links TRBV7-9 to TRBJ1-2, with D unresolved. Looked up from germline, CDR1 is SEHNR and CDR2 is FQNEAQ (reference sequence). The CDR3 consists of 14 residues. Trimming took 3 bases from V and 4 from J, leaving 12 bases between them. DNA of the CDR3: TGTGCCAGCAGCTTGGTAGCCTCGGCCTATGGCTACACCTTC. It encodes CASSLVASAYGYTF.

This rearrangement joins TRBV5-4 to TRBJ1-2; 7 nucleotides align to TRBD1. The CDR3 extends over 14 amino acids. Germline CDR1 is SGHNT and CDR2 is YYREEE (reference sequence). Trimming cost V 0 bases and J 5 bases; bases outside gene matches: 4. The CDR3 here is CASSLGTGRYGYTF. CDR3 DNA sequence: TGTGCCAGCAGCTTGGGGACAGGACGTTATGGCTACACCTTC.

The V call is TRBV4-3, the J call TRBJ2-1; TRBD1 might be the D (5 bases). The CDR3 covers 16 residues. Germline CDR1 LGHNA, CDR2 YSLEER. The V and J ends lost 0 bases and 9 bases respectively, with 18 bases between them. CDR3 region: CASSQDAGPSSFEQFF. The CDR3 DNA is TGCGCCAGCAGCCAAGACGCAGGGCCATCGTCTTTTGAGCAGTTCTTC.

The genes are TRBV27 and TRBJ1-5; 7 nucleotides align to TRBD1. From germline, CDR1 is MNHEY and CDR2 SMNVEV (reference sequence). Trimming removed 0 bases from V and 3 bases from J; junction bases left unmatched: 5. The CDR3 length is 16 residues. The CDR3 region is CASSLSPGGYNQPQHF. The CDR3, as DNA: TGTGCCAGCAGTTTATCGCCAGGGGGATACAATCAGCCCCAGCATTTT.

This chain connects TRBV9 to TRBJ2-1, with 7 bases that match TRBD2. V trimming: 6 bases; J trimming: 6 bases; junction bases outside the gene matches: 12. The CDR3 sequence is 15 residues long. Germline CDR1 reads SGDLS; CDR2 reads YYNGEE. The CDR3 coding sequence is TGTGCCAGCACCGGGGGGAGAGCGGGACGCAATGAGCAGTTCTTC. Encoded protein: CASTGGRAGRNEQFF.